This T cell receptor beta chain was sequenced in a study of blood T cell repertoires in COVID-19. Study overall: The samples span acute and convalescent COVID-19 from the United States, Italy and Spain. The analysed material was cDNA or gDNA that came from T cells, B-cell-depleted T cells, or PBMCs.

Germline values: CDR1 MGHDK, CDR2 SYGVNS. Trimming took off 3 bases at V and 1 base at J, with 9 bases between the two ends. CDR3 length: 14 amino acids. In the authors' workflow: Counts of nucleated cells, estimated from reference gene primer amplification, were obtained. The protocol was immunoSEQ multiplex PCR, while the TCRdb copy is restricted to in-frame clones and leaves out a portion. V and J calls and clone size follow that table, whereas D and trimming were derived from the DNA. Of under 250,000 clones listed, approximately 80% are singletons. Sequences were obtained from peripheral blood. The receptor was derived from a woman aged 60-70 years who had recovered from COVID-19. V usage is TRBV25-1 and J usage is TRBJ1-1; TRBD1 might be the D (5 bases). The DNA for the CDR3 is TGTGCCAGCAGTGACCTGGGGGGGAACACTGAAGCTTTCTTT. It specifies CASSDLGGNTEAFF.